This TCR beta chain stems from a study of beta chain features in type 1 diabetes. Whole-study findings and limits: Researchers report that Type 1 diabetes patients had moderately but significantly shorter TCRB CDR3s across all four CD4+ subsets.

A note on this clone: What it recognizes is unknown.

The CDR3 is 15 residues long. The germline CDR1 and CDR2 sequences are SGHTA and FQGNSA. Trimming took off 6 bases at V and 3 bases at J, with 18 bases between the two ends. Isolated RNA was reverse transcribed in full, so expressed TCRB transcripts were sequenced. Here immunoSEQ multiplex PCR was the method, and the copy in TCRdb shows in-frame clones only, minus some. The data hold roughly 230,000 clones, with 7.5% to 10% observed a single time. This receptor was identified in a young woman in good health. The chain carries TRBV7-2 and TRBJ2-7, with D possibly being TRBD1 (5 bases). The sequencing sample was made of naive CD4+ T cells from blood. The CDR3 loop reads CASSSSPGLLYEQYF. CDR3 nucleotides: TGTGCCAGCAGTTCGAGTCCAGGGCTCCTCTACGAGCAGTACTTC.